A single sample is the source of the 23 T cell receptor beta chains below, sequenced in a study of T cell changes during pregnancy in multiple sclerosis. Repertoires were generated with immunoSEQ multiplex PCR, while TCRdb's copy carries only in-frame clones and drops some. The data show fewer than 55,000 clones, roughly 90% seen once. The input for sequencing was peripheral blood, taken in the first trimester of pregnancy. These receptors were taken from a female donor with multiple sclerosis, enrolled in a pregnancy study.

This chain's CDR3 is CASSNTPFTGGMYEQYF. CDR3 in DNA: TGTGCCAGCAGCAACACCCCATTTACAGGGGGCATGTACGAGCAGTACTTC. This sequence joins TRBV2 and TRBJ2-7, with TRBD1 matching over 9 bases. Per germline, CDR1 SNHLY and CDR2 FYNNEI. The CDR3 runs to 17 residues. V was pared by 6 bases and J by 4 bases, with 16 bases of the junction left unmatched.

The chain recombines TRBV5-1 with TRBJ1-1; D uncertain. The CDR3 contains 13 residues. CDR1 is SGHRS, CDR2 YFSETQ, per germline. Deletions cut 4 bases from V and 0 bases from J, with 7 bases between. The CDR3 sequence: CASSAAMNTEAFF. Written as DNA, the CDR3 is TGCGCCAGCAGCGCGGCTATGAACACTGAAGCTTTCTTT.

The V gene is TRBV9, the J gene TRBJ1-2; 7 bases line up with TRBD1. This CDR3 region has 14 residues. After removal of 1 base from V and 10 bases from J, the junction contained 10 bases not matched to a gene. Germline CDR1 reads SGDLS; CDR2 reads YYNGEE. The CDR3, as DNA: TGTGCCAGCAGCGTAACCCCCGGGACAGTAGTCTACACCTTC. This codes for CASSVTPGTVVYTF.

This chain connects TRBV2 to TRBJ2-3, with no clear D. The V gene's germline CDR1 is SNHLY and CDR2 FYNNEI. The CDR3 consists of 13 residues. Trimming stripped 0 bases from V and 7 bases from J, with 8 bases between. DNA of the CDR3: TGTGCCAGCAGTGAAGCGGGCCCTTATACGCAGTATTTT. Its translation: CASSEAGPYTQYF.

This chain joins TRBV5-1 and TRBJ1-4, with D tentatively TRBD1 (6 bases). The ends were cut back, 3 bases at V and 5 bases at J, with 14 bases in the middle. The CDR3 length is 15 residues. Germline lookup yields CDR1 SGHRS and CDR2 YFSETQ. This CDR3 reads CASSYGGQSNEKLFF. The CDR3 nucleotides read TGCGCCAGCAGCTATGGAGGACAGTCCAATGAAAAACTGTTTTTT.

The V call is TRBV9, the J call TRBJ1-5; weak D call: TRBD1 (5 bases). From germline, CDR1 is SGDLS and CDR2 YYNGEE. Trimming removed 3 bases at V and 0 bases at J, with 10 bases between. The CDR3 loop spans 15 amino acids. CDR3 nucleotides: TGTGCCAGCAGCGCTCGGGGGTATAGCAATCAGCCCCAGCATTTT. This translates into CASSARGYSNQPQHF.

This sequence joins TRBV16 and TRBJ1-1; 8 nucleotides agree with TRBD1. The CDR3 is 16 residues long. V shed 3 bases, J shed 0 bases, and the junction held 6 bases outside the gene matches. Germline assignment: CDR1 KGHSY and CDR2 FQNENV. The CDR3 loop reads CASSHNRGEVNTEAFF. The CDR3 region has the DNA TGTGCCAGCAGCCACAACAGGGGGGAAGTGAACACTGAAGCTTTCTTT.

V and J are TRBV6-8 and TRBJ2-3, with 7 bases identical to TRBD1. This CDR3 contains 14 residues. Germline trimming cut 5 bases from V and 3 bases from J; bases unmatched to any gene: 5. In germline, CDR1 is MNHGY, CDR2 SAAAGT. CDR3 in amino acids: CASSNRTGTDTQYF. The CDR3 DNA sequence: TGTGCCAGCAGTAACCGGACAGGAACAGATACGCAGTATTTT.

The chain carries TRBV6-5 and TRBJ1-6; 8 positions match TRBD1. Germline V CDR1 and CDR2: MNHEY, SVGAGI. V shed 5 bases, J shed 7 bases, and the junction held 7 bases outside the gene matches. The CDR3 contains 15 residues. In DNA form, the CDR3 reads TGTGCCAGCAGTCGACTGGACAGGGTAAATTCACCCCTCCACTTT. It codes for CASSRLDRVNSPLHF.

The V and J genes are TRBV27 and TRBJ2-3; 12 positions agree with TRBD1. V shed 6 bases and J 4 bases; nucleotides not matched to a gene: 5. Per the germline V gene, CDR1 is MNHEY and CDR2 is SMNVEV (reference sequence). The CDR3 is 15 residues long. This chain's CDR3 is CASRSGDRGPDTQYF. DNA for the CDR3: TGTGCCAGCAGGTCCGGGGACAGGGGGCCAGATACGCAGTATTTT.

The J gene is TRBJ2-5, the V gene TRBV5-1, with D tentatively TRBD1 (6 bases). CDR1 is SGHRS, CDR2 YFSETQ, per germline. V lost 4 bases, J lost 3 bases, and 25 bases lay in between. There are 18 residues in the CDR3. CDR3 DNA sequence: TGCGCCAGCAGCGGACAGAAGGCTAAAGAATGGGGCAAAGAGACCCAGTACTTC. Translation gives CASSGQKAKEWGKETQYF.

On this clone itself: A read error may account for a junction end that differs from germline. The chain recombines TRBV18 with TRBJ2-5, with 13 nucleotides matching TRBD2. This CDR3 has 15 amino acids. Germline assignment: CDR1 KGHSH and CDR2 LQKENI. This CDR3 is CASSGLAGDQGTQYF. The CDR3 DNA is TGTGCCAGCTCAGGACTAGCGGGGGATCAAGGGACCCAGTACTTC.

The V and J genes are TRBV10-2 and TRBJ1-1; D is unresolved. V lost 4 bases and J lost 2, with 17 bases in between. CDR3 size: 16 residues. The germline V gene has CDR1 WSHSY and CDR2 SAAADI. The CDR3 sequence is CASSAFTPRGNTEAFF. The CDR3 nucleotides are TGCGCCAGCAGTGCCTTTACACCTCGGGGAAACACTGAAGCTTTCTTT.

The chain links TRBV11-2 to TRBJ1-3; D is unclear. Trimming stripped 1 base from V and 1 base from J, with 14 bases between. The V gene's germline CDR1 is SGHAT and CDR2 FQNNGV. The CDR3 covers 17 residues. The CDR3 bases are TGTGCCAGCAGCTTAGTCCCCCGGATGACATCTGGAAACACCATATATTTT. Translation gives CASSLVPRMTSGNTIYF.

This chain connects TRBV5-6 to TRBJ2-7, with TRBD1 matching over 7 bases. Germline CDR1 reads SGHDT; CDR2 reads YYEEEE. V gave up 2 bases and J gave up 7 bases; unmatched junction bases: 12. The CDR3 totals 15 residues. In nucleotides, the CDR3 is TGTGCCAGCAGCTTCCGGACAGGTCCAGGGTTTGAGCAGTACTTC. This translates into CASSFRTGPGFEQYF.

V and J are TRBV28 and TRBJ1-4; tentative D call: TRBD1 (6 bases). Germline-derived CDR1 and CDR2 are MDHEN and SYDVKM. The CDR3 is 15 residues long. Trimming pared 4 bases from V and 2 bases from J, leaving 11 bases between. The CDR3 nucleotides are TGTGCCAGCAGTTCTATCAGGGGTACTAATGAAAAACTGTTTTTT. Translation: CASSSIRGTNEKLFF.

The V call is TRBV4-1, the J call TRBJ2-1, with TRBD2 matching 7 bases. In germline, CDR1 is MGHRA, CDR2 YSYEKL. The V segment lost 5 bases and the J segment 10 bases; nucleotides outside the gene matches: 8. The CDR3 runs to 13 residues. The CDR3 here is CASSGRLGGEQFF. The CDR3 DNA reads TGCGCCAGCAGCGGGCGACTGGGGGGGGAGCAGTTCTTC.

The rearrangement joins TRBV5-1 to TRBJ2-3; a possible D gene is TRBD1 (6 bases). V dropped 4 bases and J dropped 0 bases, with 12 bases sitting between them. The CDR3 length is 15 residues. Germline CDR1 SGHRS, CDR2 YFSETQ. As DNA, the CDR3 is TGCGCCAGCAGCCGGGGACAAATTAGCACAGATACGCAGTATTTT. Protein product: CASSRGQISTDTQYF.

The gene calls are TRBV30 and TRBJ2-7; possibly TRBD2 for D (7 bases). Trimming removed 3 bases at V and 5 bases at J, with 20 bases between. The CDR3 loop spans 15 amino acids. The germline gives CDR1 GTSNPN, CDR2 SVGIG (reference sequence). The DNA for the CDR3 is TGTGCCTGGAGGAAGAAGGGGGGGGAGTCAAACGAGCAGTACTTC. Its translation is CAWRKKGGESNEQYF.

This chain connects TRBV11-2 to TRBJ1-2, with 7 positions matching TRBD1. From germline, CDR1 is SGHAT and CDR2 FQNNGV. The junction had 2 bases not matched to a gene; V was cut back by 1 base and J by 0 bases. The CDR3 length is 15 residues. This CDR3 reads CASSLAQGANYGYTF. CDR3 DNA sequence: TGTGCCAGCAGCTTAGCCCAGGGGGCTAACTATGGCTACACCTTC.

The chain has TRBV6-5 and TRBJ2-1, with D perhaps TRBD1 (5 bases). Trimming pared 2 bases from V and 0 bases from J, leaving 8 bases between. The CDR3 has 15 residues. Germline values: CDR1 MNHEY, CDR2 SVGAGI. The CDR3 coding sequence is TGTGCCAGCAGTTACGGGGCGAGCTCCTACAATGAGCAGTTCTTC. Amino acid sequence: CASSYGASSYNEQFF.

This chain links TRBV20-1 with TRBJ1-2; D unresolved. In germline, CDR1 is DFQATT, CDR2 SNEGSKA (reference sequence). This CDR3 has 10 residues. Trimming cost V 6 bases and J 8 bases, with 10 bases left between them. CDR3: CSALGSGYTF. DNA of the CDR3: TGCAGTGCCCTCGGGTCCGGCTACACCTTC.

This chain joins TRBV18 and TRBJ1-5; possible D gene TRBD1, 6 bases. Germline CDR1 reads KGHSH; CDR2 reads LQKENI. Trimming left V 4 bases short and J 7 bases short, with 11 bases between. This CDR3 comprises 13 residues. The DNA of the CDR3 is TGTGCCAGCTCACAACAGGGTGACCAGCCCCAGCATTTT. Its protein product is CASSQQGDQPQHF.